This T cell receptor beta chain was retrieved from a study of cytomegalovirus exposure and HLA in healthy donors. Turning to the study itself: Drawn from HLA-typed donors, approximately 85 million unique TCRs were held in an early data release.

Details on this clone: Its target is not known.

With 60 Vbeta and 13 Jbeta primers, the PCR was carried out. TCRdb's table, derived via immunoSEQ multiplex PCR, lists solely in-frame clones and lacks some. The repertoire consists of 200,000 or so clones, with roughly 87% occurring once and the leading ten covering more than 0.2%. The trim removed 2 bases at V and 2 bases at J, leaving 6 bases unmatched. Germline CDR1 and CDR2: KGHSH and LQKENI. There are 15 residues in the CDR3. Findings of the study overall: 16,951 TCR beta sequences were associated with HLA alleles at 0.05 false discovery rate in a later analysis. V- and J-gene trimming in TCR beta was tied to a missense DCLRE1C variant by an analysis performed later.

The chain carries TRBV18 and TRBJ2-7; 7 nucleotides line up with TRBD1. The source is a girl under three years old in good health and CMV-seronegative. Sequencing was carried out using PBMCs. The CDR3 loop reads CASSPSQDRPYEQYF. The CDR3 DNA sequence: TGTGCCAGCTCACCAAGTCAGGACAGGCCCTACGAGCAGTACTTC.